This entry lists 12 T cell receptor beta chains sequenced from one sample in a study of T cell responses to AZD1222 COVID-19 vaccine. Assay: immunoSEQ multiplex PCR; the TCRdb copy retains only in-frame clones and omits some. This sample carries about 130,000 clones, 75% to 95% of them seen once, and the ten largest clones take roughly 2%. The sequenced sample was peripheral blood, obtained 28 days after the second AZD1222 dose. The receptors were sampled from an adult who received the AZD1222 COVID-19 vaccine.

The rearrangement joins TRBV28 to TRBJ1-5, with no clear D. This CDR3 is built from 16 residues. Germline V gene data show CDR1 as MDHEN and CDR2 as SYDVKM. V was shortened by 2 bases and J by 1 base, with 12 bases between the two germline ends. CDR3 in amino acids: CASSLAGGMSNQPQHF. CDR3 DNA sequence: TGTGCCAGCAGTTTAGCAGGAGGAATGAGCAATCAGCCCCAGCATTTT.

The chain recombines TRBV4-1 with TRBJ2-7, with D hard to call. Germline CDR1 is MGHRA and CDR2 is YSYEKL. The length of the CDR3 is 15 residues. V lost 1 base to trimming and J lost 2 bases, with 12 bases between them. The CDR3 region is CASSQGTSVAYEQYF. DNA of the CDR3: TGCGCCAGCAGCCAAGGGACCAGCGTTGCCTACGAGCAGTACTTC.

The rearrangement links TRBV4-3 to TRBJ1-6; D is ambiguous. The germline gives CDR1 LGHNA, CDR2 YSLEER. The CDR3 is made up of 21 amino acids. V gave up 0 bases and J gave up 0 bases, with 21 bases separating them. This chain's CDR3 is CASSQDLSWGMGSSYNSPLHF. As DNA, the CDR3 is TGCGCCAGCAGCCAAGATCTAAGTTGGGGAATGGGTAGCTCCTATAATTCACCCCTCCACTTT.

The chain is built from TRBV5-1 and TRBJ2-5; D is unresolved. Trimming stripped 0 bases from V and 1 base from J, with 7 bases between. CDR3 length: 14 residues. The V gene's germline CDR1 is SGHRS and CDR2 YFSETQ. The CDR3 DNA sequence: TGCGCCAGCAGCTTGGGCAGCTTCCAAGAGACCCAGTACTTC. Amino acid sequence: CASSLGSFQETQYF.

The CDR3 DNA follows: TGTGCCAGCAGCCGTACTATCTGGGCGAATACTGAAGCTTTCTTT. Amino acid sequence: CASSRTIWANTEAFF. The chain uses TRBV6-5 and TRBJ1-1; D remains ambiguous. Trimming stripped 6 bases from V and 5 bases from J, with 19 bases between. Germline V lookup: CDR1 MNHEY, CDR2 SVGAGI. CDR3 length equals 15 residues.

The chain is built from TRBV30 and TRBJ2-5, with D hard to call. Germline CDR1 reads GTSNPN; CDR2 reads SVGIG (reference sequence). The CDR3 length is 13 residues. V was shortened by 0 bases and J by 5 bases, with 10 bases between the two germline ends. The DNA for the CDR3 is TGTGCCTGGAGTGTCGCAGGCTGGGAGACCCAGTACTTC. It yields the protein CAWSVAGWETQYF.

CDR3: CASSESSYEQFF. The CDR3 coding sequence is TGCGCCAGCAGTGAGTCAAGTTATGAGCAGTTCTTC. The V gene is TRBV10-1, the J gene TRBJ2-1; D not resolved. The V end lost 0 bases, the J end lost 8 bases, and 5 bases lay between the germline ends. The CDR3 has 12 residues. Germline V gene sequence: CDR1 WNHNN, CDR2 SYGVQD (reference sequence).

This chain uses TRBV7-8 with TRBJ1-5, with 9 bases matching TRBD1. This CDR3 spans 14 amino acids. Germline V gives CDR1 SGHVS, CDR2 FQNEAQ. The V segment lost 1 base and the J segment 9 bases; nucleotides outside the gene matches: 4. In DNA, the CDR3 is TGTGCCAGCAGCTTAGTGAGACAGGGGGGGCCCCAGCATTTT. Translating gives CASSLVRQGGPQHF.

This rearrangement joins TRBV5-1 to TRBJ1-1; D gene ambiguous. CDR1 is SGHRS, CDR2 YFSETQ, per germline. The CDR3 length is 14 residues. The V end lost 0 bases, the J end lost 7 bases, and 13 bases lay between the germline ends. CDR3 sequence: CASSLASTWDEAFF. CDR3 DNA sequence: TGCGCCAGCAGCTTGGCCTCCACTTGGGATGAAGCTTTCTTT.

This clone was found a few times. The CDR3 coding sequence is TGTGCCATCAGTGAGTCGGGAGGGGGTAATCAGCCCCAGCATTTT. It translates to CAISESGGGNQPQHF. The gene calls are TRBV10-3 and TRBJ1-5, with a possible D match to TRBD1 (6 bases). The CDR3 has 15 amino acids. The germline V and J ends were trimmed by 0 bases and 4 bases, with 10 bases remaining between them. Germline lookup yields CDR1 ENHRY and CDR2 SYGVKD.

In nucleotides, the CDR3 is TGTGCCAGCAGTTTACGGACCCGGGAGGAGCTGTTTTTT. Protein sequence: CASSLRTREELFF. The gene calls are TRBV27 and TRBJ2-2, with D possibly being TRBD2 (5 bases). This CDR3 is 13 amino acids long. V shed 2 bases and J shed 10 bases, with 11 bases lying between them. CDR1 and CDR2 (germline): MNHEY, SMNVEV (reference sequence).

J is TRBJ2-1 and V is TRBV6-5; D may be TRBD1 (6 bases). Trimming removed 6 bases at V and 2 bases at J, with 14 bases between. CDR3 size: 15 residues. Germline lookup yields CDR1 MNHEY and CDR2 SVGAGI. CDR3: CASRMIGGPYNEQFF. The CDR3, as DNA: TGTGCCAGCAGGATGATTGGGGGCCCCTACAATGAGCAGTTCTTC.